The clone carrying this T cell receptor beta chain came up many times. Its antigen is as yet unknown. This record comes from a study of Graves' ophthalmopathy and Graves' hyperthyroidism. Study findings and constraints: Most thyroid clonotypes with frequency above 0.001 were detected in blood too.

Clinicians diagnosed using symptoms, serum thyroxine, TRAb, thyroid ultrasound and orbital computed tomography. PBMCs were density-gradient isolated from approximately 10 ml fresh blood. Beta-chain TCR CDR3 regions were amplified from RNA transcripts. The first-round RT-PCR employed HTBI primers together with the Qiagen OneStep RT-PCR kit. A multiplex PCR was then performed as the second round. TCRdb itself ran the multiplex PCR reads through MiXCR, one entry per CDR3 protein. Of 400,000 or so distinct CDR3 sequences in the sample, roughly a sixth are singletons; the top ten hold roughly 2.6%. CDR1 and CDR2 (germline): LNHDA, SQIVND (reference sequence). CDR3 length: 15 residues. V shed 5 bases, J shed 9 bases, and the junction held 11 bases outside the gene matches.

The V and J genes are TRBV19 and TRBJ1-5; TRBD1 agrees at 9 bases. Sequences were obtained from peripheral blood. This clonotype originated in an adult woman with stable Graves' hyperthyroidism. CDR3 loop: CASSPRQGGQGPQHF. CDR3 sequence (DNA): TGTGCCAGTAGTCCACGACAGGGGGGCCAAGGGCCCCAGCATTTT.